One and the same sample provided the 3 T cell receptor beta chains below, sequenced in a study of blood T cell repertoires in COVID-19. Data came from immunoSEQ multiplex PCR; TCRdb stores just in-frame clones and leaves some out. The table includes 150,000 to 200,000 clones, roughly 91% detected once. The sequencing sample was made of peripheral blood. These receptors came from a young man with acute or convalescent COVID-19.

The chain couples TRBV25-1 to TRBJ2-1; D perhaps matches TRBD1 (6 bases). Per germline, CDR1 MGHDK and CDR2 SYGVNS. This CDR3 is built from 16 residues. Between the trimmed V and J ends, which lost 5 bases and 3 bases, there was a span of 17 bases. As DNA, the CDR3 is TGTGCCAGCAGTCGAACGGTTCCAGGGGACTACAATGAGCAGTTCTTC. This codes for CASSRTVPGDYNEQFF.

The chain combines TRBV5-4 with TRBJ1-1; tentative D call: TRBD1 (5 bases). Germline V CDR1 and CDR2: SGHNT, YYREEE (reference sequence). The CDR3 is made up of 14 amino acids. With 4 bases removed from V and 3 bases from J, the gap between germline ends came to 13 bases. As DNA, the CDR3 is TGTGCCAGCAGCACGCCCGGGGGGTACACTGAAGCTTTCTTT. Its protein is CASSTPGGYTEAFF.

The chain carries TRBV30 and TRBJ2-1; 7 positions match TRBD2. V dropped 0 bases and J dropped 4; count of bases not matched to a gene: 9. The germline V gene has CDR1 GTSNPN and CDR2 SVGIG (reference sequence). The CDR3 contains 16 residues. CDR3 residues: CAWSVQAKRGYNEQFF. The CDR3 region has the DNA TGTGCCTGGAGTGTACAGGCCAAGCGGGGTTACAATGAGCAGTTCTTC.